Below, one T cell receptor (beta chain) is given with its context. Its antigen is unknown. This entry comes from a study of a mutant IDH1 vaccine in newly diagnosed glioma. Study in general: Vaccine administration was initiated 4-6 weeks following radiotherapy alone, or with temozolomide cycles. Study-wide points: Vaccination induced immune responses in about 93% of patients.

The protocol was immunoSEQ multiplex PCR, while the TCRdb copy is restricted to in-frame clones and leaves out a portion. The data show tens of thousands of clones, 70% to 80% seen once. Germline values: CDR1 LNHNV, CDR2 YYDKDF (reference sequence). With 3 bases removed from V and 2 bases from J, the gap between germline ends came to 15 bases. This CDR3 region has 16 residues. Time point reported: week 5, during vaccination. Doses comprised 300 ug of mutant IDH1 20-mer peptide each, plus topical imiquimod. V usage is TRBV15 and J usage is TRBJ2-3; TRBD1 is a possible D gene (6 bases). The sequenced sample was PBMCs, obtained from a glioma patient whose treatment included an IDH1 peptide vaccine. The clonotype was recovered from a man aged 40-49 years with glioma. The CDR3 protein is CATSSGGAGVTDTQYF. CDR3 DNA sequence: TGTGCCACCAGCAGCGGTGGGGCAGGGGTCACAGATACGCAGTATTTT.